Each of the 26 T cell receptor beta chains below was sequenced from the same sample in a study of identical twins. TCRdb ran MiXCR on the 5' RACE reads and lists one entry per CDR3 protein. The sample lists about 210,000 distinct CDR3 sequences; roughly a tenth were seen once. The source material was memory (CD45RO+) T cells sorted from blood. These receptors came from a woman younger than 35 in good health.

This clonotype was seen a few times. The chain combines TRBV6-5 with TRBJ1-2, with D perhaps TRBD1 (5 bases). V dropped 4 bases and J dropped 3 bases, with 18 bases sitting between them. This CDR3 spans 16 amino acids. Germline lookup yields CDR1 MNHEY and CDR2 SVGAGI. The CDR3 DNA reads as TGTGCCAGCAGTTCCCTTCCGGGGGGTAGCGACTATGGCTACACCTTC. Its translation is CASSSLPGGSDYGYTF.

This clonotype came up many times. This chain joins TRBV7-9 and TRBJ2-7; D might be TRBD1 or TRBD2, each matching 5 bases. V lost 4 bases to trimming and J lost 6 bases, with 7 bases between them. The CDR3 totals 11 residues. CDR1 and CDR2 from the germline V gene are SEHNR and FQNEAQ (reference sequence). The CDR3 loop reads CASSWDAEQYF. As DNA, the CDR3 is TGTGCCAGCAGCTGGGACGCCGAGCAGTACTTC.

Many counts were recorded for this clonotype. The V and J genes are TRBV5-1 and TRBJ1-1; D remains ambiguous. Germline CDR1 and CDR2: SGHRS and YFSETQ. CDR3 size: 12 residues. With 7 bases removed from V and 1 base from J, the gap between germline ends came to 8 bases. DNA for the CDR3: TGCGCCAGCCGGGATAAGAACACTGAAGCTTTCTTT. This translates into CASRDKNTEAFF.

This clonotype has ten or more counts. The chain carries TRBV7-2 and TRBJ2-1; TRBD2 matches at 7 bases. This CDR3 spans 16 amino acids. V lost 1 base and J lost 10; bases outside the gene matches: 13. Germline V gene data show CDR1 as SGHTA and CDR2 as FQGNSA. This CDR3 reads CASSLGASGGVGEQFF. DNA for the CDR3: TGTGCCAGCAGCTTAGGGGCTAGCGGAGGGGTAGGGGAGCAGTTCTTC. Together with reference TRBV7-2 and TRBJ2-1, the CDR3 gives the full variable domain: GAGVSQSPSNKVTEKGKDVELRCDPISGHTALYWYRQSLGQGLEFLIYFQGNSAPDKSGLPSDRFSAERTGGSVSTLTIQRTQQEDSAVYLCASSLGASGGVGEQFFGPGTRLTVL.

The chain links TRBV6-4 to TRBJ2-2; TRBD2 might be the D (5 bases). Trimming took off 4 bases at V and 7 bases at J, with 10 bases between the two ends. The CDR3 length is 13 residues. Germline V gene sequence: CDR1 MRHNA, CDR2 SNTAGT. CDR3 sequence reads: CASSVSGIGELFF. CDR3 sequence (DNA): TGTGCCAGCAGTGTTTCGGGGATCGGGGAGCTGTTTTTT.

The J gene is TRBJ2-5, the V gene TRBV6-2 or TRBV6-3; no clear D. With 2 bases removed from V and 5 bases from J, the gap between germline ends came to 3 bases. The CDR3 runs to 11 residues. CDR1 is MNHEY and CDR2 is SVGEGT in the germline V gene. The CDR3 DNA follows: TGTGCCAGCAGTTACGATGAGACCCAGTACTTC. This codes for CASSYDETQYF.

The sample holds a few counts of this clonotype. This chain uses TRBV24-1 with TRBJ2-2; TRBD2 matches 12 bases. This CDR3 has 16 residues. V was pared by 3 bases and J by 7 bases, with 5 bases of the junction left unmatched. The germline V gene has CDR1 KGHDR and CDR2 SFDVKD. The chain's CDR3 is CATSDRTSGTSGELFF. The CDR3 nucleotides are TGTGCCACCAGTGATAGGACTAGCGGGACGAGCGGGGAGCTGTTTTTT.

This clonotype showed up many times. CDR3 residues: CASTGTGGLQYF. The CDR3 region has the DNA TGTGCCAGCACCGGGACAGGGGGCCTGCAGTACTTC. The gene calls are TRBV2 and TRBJ2-7; 12 bases map to TRBD1. Germline V gene data show CDR1 as SNHLY and CDR2 as FYNNEI. The CDR3 covers 12 residues. J was trimmed by 9 bases and V by 7 bases; bases with no gene match: 4.

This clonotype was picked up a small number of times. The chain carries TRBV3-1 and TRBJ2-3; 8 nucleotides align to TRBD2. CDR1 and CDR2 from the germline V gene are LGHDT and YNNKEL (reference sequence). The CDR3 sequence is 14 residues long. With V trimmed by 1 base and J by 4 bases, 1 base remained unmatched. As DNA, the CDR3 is TGTGCCAGCAGCCAAGCAGCGGGGGCAGATACGCAGTATTTT. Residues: CASSQAAGADTQYF.

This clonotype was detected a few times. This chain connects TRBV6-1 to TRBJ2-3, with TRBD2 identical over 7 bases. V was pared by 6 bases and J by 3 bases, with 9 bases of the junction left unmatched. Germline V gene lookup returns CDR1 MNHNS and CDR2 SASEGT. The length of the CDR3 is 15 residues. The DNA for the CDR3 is TGTGCCAGCAGCAAGCGGGGCCCCCGGACAGATACGCAGTATTTT. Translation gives CASSKRGPRTDTQYF.

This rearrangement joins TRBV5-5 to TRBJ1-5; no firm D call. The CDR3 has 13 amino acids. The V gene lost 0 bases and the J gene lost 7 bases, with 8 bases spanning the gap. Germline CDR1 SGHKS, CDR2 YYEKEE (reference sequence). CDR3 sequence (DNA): TGTGCCAGCAGCTTGGGTTTACGGCAGCCCCAGCATTTT. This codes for CASSLGLRQPQHF.

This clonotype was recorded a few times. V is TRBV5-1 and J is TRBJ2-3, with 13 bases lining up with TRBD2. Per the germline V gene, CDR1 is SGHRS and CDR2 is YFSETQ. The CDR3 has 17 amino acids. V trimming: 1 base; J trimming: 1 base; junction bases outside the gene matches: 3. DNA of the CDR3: TGCGCCAGCAGCTTGCCCGGGACTAGCGGGGGCACAGATACGCAGTATTTT. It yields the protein CASSLPGTSGGTDTQYF.

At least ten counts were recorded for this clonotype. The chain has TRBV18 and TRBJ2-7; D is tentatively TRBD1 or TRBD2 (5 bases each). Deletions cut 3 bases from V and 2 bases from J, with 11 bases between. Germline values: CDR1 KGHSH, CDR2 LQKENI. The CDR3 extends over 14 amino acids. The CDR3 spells CASSPPGTTYEQYF. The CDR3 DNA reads TGTGCCAGCTCACCTCCCGGGACGACCTACGAGCAGTACTTC.

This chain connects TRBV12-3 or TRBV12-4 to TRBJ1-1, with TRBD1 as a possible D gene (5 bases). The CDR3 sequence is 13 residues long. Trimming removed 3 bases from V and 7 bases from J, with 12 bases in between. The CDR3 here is CASSFQGAGEAFF. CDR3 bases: TGTGCCAGCAGTTTTCAGGGAGCGGGTGAAGCTTTCTTT.

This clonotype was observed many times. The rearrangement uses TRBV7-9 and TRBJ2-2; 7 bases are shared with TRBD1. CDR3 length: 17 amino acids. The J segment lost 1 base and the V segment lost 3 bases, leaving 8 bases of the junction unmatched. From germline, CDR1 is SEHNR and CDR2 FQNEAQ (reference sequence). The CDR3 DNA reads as TGTGCCAGCAGCTTGGGGACCGGGACAGTGAACACCGGGGAGCTGTTTTTT. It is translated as CASSLGTGTVNTGELFF. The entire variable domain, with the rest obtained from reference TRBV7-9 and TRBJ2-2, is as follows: DTGVSQNPRHKITKRGQNVTFRCDPISEHNRLYWYRQTLGQGPEFLTYFQNEAQLEKSRLLSDRFSAERPKGSFSTLEIQRTEQGDSAMYLCASSLGTGTVNTGELFFGEGSRLTVL.

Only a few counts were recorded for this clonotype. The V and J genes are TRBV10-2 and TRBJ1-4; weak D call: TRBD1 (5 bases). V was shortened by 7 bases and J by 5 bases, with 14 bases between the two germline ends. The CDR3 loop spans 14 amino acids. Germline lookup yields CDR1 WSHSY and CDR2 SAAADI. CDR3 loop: CASKDFRGNEKLFF. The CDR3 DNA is TGCGCCAGCAAAGACTTCCGGGGGAATGAAAAACTGTTTTTT.

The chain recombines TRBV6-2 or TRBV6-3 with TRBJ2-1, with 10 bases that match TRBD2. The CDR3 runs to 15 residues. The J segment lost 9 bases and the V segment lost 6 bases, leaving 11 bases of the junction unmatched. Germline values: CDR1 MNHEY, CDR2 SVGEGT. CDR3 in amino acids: CASSPASGRSGEQFF. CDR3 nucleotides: TGTGCCAGCAGCCCGGCTAGCGGGAGAAGTGGTGAGCAGTTCTTC.

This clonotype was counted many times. The CDR3 coding sequence is TGTGCCAGCACCCGAACTGGGGCCAACGTCCTGACTTTC. Residues: CASTRTGANVLTF. This sequence joins TRBV12-3 or TRBV12-4 and TRBJ2-6, with D unresolved. Trimming left V 7 bases short and J 2 bases short, with 6 bases between. This CDR3 is built from 13 residues.

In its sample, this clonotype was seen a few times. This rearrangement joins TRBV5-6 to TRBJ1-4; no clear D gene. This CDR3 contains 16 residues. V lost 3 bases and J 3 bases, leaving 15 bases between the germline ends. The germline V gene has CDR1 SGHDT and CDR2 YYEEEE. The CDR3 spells CASSYREVLANEKLFF. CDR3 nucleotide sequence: TGTGCCAGCAGCTATCGGGAGGTTCTGGCTAATGAAAAACTGTTTTTT.

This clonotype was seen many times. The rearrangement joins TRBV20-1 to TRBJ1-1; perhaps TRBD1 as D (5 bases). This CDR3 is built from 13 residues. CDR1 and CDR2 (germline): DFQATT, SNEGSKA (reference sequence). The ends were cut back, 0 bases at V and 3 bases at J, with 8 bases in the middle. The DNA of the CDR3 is TGCAGTGCTAGAGAACAGGTAGACACTGAAGCTTTCTTT. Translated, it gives CSAREQVDTEAFF.

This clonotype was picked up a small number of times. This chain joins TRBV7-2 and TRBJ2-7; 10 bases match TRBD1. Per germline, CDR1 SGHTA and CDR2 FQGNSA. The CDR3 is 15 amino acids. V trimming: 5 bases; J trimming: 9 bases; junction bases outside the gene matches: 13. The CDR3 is CASSATGTGVTGQYF. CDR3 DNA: TGTGCCAGCAGCGCAACCGGGACAGGGGTTACGGGGCAGTACTTC.

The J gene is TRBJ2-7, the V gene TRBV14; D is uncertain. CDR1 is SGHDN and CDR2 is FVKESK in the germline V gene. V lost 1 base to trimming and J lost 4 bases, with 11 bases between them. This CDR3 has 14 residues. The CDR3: CASSQVLFPYEQYF. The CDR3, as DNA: TGTGCCAGCAGCCAAGTTCTCTTTCCGTACGAGCAGTACTTC.

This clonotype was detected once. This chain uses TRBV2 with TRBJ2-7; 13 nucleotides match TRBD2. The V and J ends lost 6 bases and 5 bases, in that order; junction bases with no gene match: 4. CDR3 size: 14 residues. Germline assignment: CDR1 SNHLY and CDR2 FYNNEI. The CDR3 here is CASSAGTSGNEQYF. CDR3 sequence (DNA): TGTGCCAGCAGCGCCGGGACTAGCGGGAACGAGCAGTACTTC.

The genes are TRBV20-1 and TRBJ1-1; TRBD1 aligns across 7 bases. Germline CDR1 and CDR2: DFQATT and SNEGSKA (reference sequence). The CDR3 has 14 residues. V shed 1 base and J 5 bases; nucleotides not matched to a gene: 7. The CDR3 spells CSARAQQGWTEAFF. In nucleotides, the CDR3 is TGCAGTGCTAGAGCCCAACAGGGGTGGACTGAAGCTTTCTTT.

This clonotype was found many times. The CDR3 loop reads CASNRVPSGSYEQYF. CDR3 in DNA: TGCGCCAGCAATCGAGTGCCCTCCGGCTCCTACGAGCAGTACTTC. This chain joins TRBV5-1 and TRBJ2-7; D not certain. Germline assignment: CDR1 SGHRS and CDR2 YFSETQ. Trimming shortened V by 6 bases and J by 0 bases, and 16 bases separated the two germline ends. This CDR3 is built from 15 residues.

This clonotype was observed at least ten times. DNA for the CDR3: TGTGCCAGCAGCTTATTGGACGGGAGTTTGGAGACCCAGTACTTC. Protein sequence: CASSLLDGSLETQYF. The V gene is TRBV11-2, the J gene TRBJ2-5; perhaps TRBD2 as D (6 bases). V dropped 2 bases and J dropped 5 bases, with 15 bases sitting between them. The CDR3 covers 15 residues. The germline CDR1 and CDR2 sequences are SGHAT and FQNNGV.